This T cell receptor (beta chain) emerged from a study of T and B cells in COVID-19 patients. From blood, about 250-550 ng of genomic DNA served as TRB template. Per the germline V gene, CDR1 is DFQATT and CDR2 is SNEGSKA (reference sequence). The length of the CDR3 is 16 residues. J was trimmed by 1 base and V by 6 bases; bases with no gene match: 8. TRB rearrangements were amplified by multiplex PCR with BIOMED2 TRB-A/B primers. TCRdb re-called the multiplex PCR reads through MiXCR, storing one row per CDR3 protein. The table lists about 8,700 distinct CDR3 sequences, 30% to 40% of them singletons. The TCR comes from a human donor who had recovered from COVID-19. The chain is built from TRBV20-1 and TRBJ2-5; 13 bases map to TRBD2. Sequencing used blood. CDR3 sequence (DNA): TGCAGTGCCACCCGGACTAGCGGGGGCCCCCAAGAGACCCAGTACTTC. Translated: CSATRTSGGPQETQYF.